This T cell receptor beta chain was sequenced for a study of identical twins. Regarding the study as a whole: Out-of-frame alpha sequences shared by twins showed excess low generation probability. Insertion counts were lower in abundant cord blood beta clonotypes, a trend that memory repertoires did not show.

Between the trimmed V and J ends, which lost 4 bases and 4 bases, there was a span of 8 bases. The CDR3 loop spans 14 amino acids. Germline CDR1 MNHEY, CDR2 SVGAGI. TCRdb reanalysed the 5' RACE reads using MiXCR and keeps one entry per CDR3 protein. The data show roughly 720,000 distinct CDR3 sequences, 15% to 20% seen once. As for this clonotype: The antigen is unknown.

These data were likewise used in another study, on T cells expressing NK-cell markers.

The receptor was derived from a woman under 30 in good health. Sequencing used PBMCs. The chain combines TRBV6-5 with TRBJ1-6, with a tentative D call TRBD1 (5 bases). CDR3 residues: CASSSDRYNSPLHF. CDR3 bases: TGTGCCAGCAGTTCTGACAGATATAATTCACCCCTCCACTTT.